Sequencing of this TCR beta chain was carried out in a study of shared clonotypes between healthy human individuals. Study conclusions and caveats: Generally, naive subsets (rather than memory subsets) showed larger estimated richness.

On this clone itself: Antigen: not known.

Each replicate PCR on the sorted subsets used 150 to 200 ng DNA (approximately 27,000 T cell genomes). Measured with immunoSEQ multiplex PCR; TCRdb has only the in-frame clones, and not every one. The top ten hold roughly 0.13% of the sample, which has 2,100,000 or so clones, around 95% seen once. The sequence came from a man between 18 and 35 years old in good health. The specimen was naive CD4+ T cells sorted from blood. Subset indicated: CD45RA+ positively selected.

The CDR3 coding sequence is TGTGCCAGCAGCCGACAGGGTATGATTCTTGCTGAAGCTTTCTTT. Translation gives CASSRQGMILAEAFF. The rearrangement joins TRBV14 to TRBJ1-1; the match to TRBD1 covers 7 bases. The CDR3 loop spans 15 amino acids. After removal of 4 bases from V and 6 bases from J, the junction contained 11 bases not matched to a gene. Germline V CDR1 and CDR2: SGHDN, FVKESK. The full variable domain, its missing parts supplied by reference TRBV14 and TRBJ1-1, is EAGVTQFPSHSVIEKGQTVTLRCDPISGHDNLYWYRRVMGKEIKFLLHFVKESKQDESGMPNNRFLAERTGGTYSTLKVQPAELEDSGVYFCASSRQGMILAEAFFGQGTRLTVV.